The present T cell receptor (beta chain) was sequenced within a study of graft-versus-host responses after intestinal transplantation. Across the whole study: Anti-thymocyte globulin induction, then tacrolimus and steroids for approximately 3 years, went to all recipients.

Germline-derived CDR1 and CDR2 are ENHRY and SYGVKD. CDR3 length equals 13 residues. V was cut by 9 bases and J by 3 bases, with 14 bases left in between. Sampling of post-transplant bone marrow used the posterior iliac crest or another site. Clones were read by immunoSEQ multiplex PCR, and TCRdb kept only the in-frame ones, dropping some. The sample records some 70,000 clones, more than 90% being singletons. Sequencing used bone marrow, obtained around 730 days after intestinal transplantation. The clonotype originates from a human patient who received an intestinal transplant, so some T cells may come from the graft donor. The chain links TRBV10-3 to TRBJ2-5; D possibly uses TRBD1 or TRBD2 (5 bases each). The CDR3 region is CAISLGTEETQYF. CDR3 coding DNA: TGTGCCATTTCCCTAGGGACCGAAGAGACCCAGTACTTC.